The rows below give T cell receptor beta chains drawn from one sample of a study of T cells in Graves' hyperthyroidism and ophthalmopathy. TCRdb independently ran MiXCR on the multiplex PCR reads; one entry per CDR3 protein. The sample lists approximately 150,000 distinct CDR3 sequences; 8% to 9.5% were seen once. The sequencing sample was made of blood. The receptors originated from a woman under 30 with Graves' hyperthyroidism that later progressed to Graves' ophthalmopathy. CDR3s include the opening cysteine and the closing phenylalanine or tryptophan. The D gene is left open where the match is weak. The size entry is marked missing in some rows and otherwise reads once, few, many or a size class.

V gene,J gene,D gene,clone size,CDR3 DNA,CDR3 protein
TRBV7-2,TRBJ1-4,.,many,TGTGCCAGCAGGGCACAGGGACTTACTAATGAAAAACTGTTTTTT,CASRAQGLTNEKLFF
TRBV20-1,TRBJ2-3,TRBD2,many,TGCAGCCAGCACCAGGCGGGAGTGGAAGATACGCAGTATTTT,CSQHQAGVEDTQYF
TRBV10-3,TRBJ1-1,.,many,TGTGCCATCAGTGAGTCGCCAGGGATGAACACTGAAGCTTTCTTT,CAISESPGMNTEAFF
TRBV25-1,TRBJ1-1,.,many,TGTGCCAGCAGTGGCGCGGCGAACACTGAAGCTTTCTTT,CASSGAANTEAFF
TRBV28,TRBJ1-4,TRBD1,many,TGTGCCAGCAGCACAGCGGCCGGGACAGGGAATGAAAAACTGTTTTTT,CASSTAAGTGNEKLFF
TRBV5-1,TRBJ2-1,.,few,TGCGCCAGCAGCTTGGTGGTGGTCCTGGGTAATGAGCAGTTCTTC,CASSLVVVLGNEQFF
TRBV6-1,TRBJ1-5,.,many,TGTGCCAGCAGTGAAGCGTGGAGCAATCAGCCCCAGCATTTT,CASSEAWSNQPQHF
TRBV28,TRBJ2-2,TRBD2,many,TGTGCCAGCATCCACGGGGGGTTTGGGTTTTCGGGGGAGCTGTTTTTT,CASIHGGFGFSGELFF
TRBV7-2,TRBJ2-7,TRBD2,many,TGTGCCAGCAGCTTAGTAGGCGGGGGAGTCTACGAGCAGTACTTC,CASSLVGGGVYEQYF
TRBV6-1,TRBJ1-4,.,many,TGTGCCAGCAGTCTTGGGGTTAATGAAAAACTGTTTTTT,CASSLGVNEKLFF
TRBV6-5,TRBJ2-1,.,many,TGTGCCAGCAGTTACTCGGGGCTTACTCGCTCTGGAACTAGCTCCTACAATGAGCAGTTCTTC,CASSYSGLTRSGTSSYNEQFF
TRBV5-1,TRBJ1-6,TRBD1,.,TGCGCCAGCAGCTTGGCTCAGGGGGAAAATTCACCCCTCCACTTT,CASSLAQGENSPLHF
TRBV15,TRBJ2-3,.,many,TGTGCCACCAGCAGAAATCTCCAGGCGGGGAGAGATACGCAGTATTTT,CATSRNLQAGRDTQYF
TRBV12-3/TRBV12-4,TRBJ1-1,TRBD1,many,TGTGCCAGCAGTTTTGGGACAGCCGAAGCTTTCTTT,CASSFGTAEAFF
TRBV9,TRBJ1-3,.,once,TGTGCCAGCAGTCCGCGGGAAGGTCCCTTCGGAAACACCATATATTTT,CASSPREGPFGNTIYF
TRBV28,TRBJ2-7,TRBD2,many,TGTGCCAGCAGTTTACTAGCGGAAACCTACGAGCAGTACTTC,CASSLLAETYEQYF
TRBV28,TRBJ2-1,.,many,TGTGCCAGCGGGATTAGCCGGGACATCTACAATGAGCAGTTCTTC,CASGISRDIYNEQFF
TRBV11-2,TRBJ2-1,.,many,TGTGCCAGCAGCTTAGGATCCGGGAACTCCTACAATGAGCAGTTCTTC,CASSLGSGNSYNEQFF
TRBV6-1,TRBJ1-4,.,many,TGTGCCAGCAGTCAACAAGCTTTCCGGGGAGGTGAAAAACTGTTTTTT,CASSQQAFRGGEKLFF
TRBV3-1,TRBJ2-5,.,many,TGTGCCAGCGGGGAAACGGGGACGAATGACCAAGAGACCCAGTACTTC,CASGETGTNDQETQYF
TRBV6-1,TRBJ2-5,.,many,TGTGCCAGCAGTCGGACAGTCCAAGAGACCCAGTACTTC,CASSRTVQETQYF
TRBV6-4,TRBJ2-1,TRBD2,.,TGTGCCAGCAGTACGCTAGCGGGAGGGATCAATGAGCAGTTCTTC,CASSTLAGGINEQFF
TRBV30,TRBJ2-1,TRBD2,many,TGTGCCACCTCAGGACTAGCGGGAGGATTTGAGCAGTTCTTC,CATSGLAGGFEQFF
TRBV19,TRBJ1-1,.,many,TGTGCCAGTAACCCTAAACGGGGACGGATGAACACTGAAGCTTTCTTT,CASNPKRGRMNTEAFF
TRBV10-3,TRBJ1-1,.,many,TGTGCCATCAGTGAGTCGGTCCGGGGCATCCAGAACACTGAAGCTTTCTTT,CAISESVRGIQNTEAFF
TRBV20-1,TRBJ1-1,TRBD1,many,TGCAGTGCTAGGGAGGGGGCGAGAACTGAAGCTTTCTTT,CSAREGARTEAFF
TRBV4-1,TRBJ2-7,TRBD2,many,TGCGCCAGCAGCCCCTTGGCGGGAGGGTTTTACGAGCAGTACTTC,CASSPLAGGFYEQYF
TRBV12-3/TRBV12-4,TRBJ2-2,.,many,TGTGCCAGCAGCCCCCGACCGCCCCCCTCCGGGGAGCTGTTTTTT,CASSPRPPPSGELFF
TRBV6-2/TRBV6-3,TRBJ2-7,.,many,TGTGCCAGCGGTGGGGAGGGACAGTCACTATCCTACGAGCAGTACTTC,CASGGEGQSLSYEQYF
TRBV4-2,TRBJ2-7,TRBD1,.,TGTGCCAGCAGCCATGGACAGGAACTAATCTCCTACGAGCAGTACTTC,CASSHGQELISYEQYF
TRBV10-1,TRBJ1-1,.,many,TGCGCCAGCAGTGACAGGGCGGACACTGAAGCTTTCTTT,CASSDRADTEAFF
TRBV7-8,TRBJ1-3,.,many,TGTGCCAGCAGCTTAACAGGGCCCTCTGGAAACACCATATATTTT,CASSLTGPSGNTIYF
TRBV20-1,TRBJ2-5,.,.,TGCAGTGCTAGAGATGGGAGCAACCAAGAGACCCAGTACTTC,CSARDGSNQETQYF
TRBV4-1,TRBJ2-3,.,few,TGCGCCAGCGAGGGCAGCACAGATACGCAGTATTTT,CASEGSTDTQYF
TRBV7-3,TRBJ2-2,TRBD1,.,TGTGCCAGCAAACAGGGGCGAAACACCGGGGAGCTGTTTTTT,CASKQGRNTGELFF
TRBV20-1,TRBJ1-6,TRBD1,.,TGCAGTGCTGGGGTCCGACAGGGAGTCAGTTCACCCCTCCACTTT,CSAGVRQGVSSPLHF
TRBV20-1,TRBJ1-5,.,many,TGCAGTGCTAGAGGGGGAAGATACAATCAGCCCCAGCATTTT,CSARGGRYNQPQHF
TRBV12-3/TRBV12-4,TRBJ1-4,TRBD1,many,TGTGCCAGCAGTTTAGTCGGGACAGGGAGTGAAAAACTGTTTTTT,CASSLVGTGSEKLFF
TRBV3-1,TRBJ2-7,.,many,TGTGCCAGCAGCCAAGGGAGAGGGGTGGCCGAGCAGTACTTC,CASSQGRGVAEQYF
TRBV27,TRBJ1-4,TRBD1,many,TGTGCCAGCGGCCACCGGGACAGGGTTGAAAAACTGTTTTTT,CASGHRDRVEKLFF